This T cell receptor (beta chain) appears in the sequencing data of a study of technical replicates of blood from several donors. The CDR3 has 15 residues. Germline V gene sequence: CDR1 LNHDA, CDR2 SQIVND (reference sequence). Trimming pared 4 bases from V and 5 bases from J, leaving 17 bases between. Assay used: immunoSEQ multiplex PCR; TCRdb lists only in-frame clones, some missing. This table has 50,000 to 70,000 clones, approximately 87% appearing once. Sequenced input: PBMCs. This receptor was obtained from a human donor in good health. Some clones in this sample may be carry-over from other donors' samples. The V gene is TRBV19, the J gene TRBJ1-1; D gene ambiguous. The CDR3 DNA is TGTGCCAGTAGTACCTCAGGCCTCGGAGGGACTGAAGCTTTCTTT. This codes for CASSTSGLGGTEAFF.